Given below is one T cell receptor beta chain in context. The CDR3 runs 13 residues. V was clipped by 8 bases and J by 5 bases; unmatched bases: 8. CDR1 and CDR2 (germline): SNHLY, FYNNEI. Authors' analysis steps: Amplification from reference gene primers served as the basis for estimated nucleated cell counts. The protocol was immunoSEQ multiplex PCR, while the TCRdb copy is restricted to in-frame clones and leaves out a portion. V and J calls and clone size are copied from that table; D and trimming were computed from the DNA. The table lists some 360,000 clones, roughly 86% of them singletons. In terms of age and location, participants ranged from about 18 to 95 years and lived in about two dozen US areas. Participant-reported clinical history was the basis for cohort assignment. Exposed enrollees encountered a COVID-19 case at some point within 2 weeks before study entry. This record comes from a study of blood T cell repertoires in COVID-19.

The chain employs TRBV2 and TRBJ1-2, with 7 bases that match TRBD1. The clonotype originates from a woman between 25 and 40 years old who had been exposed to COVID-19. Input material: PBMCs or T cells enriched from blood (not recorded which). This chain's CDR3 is CASDTGVVYGYTF. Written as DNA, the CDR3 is TGTGCCAGCGATACAGGGGTAGTTTATGGCTACACCTTC.